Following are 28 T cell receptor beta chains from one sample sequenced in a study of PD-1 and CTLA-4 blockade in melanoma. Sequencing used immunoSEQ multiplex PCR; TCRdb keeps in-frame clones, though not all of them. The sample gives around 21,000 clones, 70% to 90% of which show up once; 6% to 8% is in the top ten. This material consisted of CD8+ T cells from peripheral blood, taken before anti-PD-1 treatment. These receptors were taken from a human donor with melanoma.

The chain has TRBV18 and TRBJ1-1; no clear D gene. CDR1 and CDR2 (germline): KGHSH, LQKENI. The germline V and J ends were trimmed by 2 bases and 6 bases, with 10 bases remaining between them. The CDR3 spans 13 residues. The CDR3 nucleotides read TGTGCCAGCTCACCAACGCCTGGGGCTGAAGCTTTCTTT. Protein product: CASSPTPGAEAFF.

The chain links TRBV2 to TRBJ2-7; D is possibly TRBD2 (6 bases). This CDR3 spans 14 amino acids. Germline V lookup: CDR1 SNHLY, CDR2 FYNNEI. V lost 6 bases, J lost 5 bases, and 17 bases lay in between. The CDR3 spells CASSLSSARNEQYF. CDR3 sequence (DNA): TGTGCCAGCAGCCTCTCTAGCGCCCGTAACGAGCAGTACTTC.

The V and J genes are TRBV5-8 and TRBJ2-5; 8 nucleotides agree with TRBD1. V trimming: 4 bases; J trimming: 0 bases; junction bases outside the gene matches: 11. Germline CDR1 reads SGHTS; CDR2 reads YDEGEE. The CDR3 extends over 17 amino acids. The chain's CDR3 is CASSPGQGEGNQETQYF. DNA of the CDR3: TGTGCCAGCAGCCCCGGACAGGGAGAAGGGAACCAAGAGACCCAGTACTTC.

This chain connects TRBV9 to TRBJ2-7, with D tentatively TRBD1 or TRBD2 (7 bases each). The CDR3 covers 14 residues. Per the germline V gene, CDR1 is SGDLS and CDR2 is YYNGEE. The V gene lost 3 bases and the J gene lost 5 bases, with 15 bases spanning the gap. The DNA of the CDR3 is TGTGCCAGCAGCGAGGGGGGGACAGTAGACGAGCAGTACTTC. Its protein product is CASSEGGTVDEQYF.

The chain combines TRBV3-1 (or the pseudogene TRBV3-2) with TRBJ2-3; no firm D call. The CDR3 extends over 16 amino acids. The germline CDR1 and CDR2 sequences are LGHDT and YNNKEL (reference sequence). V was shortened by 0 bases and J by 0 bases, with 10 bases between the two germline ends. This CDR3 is CASSQDRASSTDTQYF. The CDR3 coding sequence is TGTGCCAGCAGCCAAGATAGGGCCAGTAGCACAGATACGCAGTATTTT.

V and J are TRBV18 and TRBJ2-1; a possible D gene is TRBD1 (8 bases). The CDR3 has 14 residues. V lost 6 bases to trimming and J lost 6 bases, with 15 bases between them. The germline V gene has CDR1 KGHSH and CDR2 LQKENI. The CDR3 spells CASSGQGGVNEQFF. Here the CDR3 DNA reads TGTGCCAGCTCCGGACAGGGAGGGGTCAATGAGCAGTTCTTC.

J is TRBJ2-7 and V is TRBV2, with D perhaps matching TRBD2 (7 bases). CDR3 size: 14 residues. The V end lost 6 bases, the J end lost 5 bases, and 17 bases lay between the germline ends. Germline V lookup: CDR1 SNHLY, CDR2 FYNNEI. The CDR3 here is CASSSLSGDNEQYF. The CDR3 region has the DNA TGTGCCAGCAGCTCTTTGAGCGGGGACAACGAGCAGTACTTC. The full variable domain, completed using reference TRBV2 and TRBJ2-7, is EPEVTQTPSHQVTQMGQEVILRCVPISNHLYFYWYRQILGQKVEFLVSFYNNEISEKSEIFDDQFSVERPDGSNFTLKIRSTKLEDSAMYFCASSSLSGDNEQYFGPGTRLTVT.

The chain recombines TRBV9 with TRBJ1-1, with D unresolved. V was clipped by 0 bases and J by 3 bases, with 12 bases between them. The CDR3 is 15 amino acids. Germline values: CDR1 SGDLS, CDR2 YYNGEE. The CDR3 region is CASSVATSEDTEAFF. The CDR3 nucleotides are TGTGCCAGCAGCGTAGCAACCTCGGAAGACACTGAAGCTTTCTTT.

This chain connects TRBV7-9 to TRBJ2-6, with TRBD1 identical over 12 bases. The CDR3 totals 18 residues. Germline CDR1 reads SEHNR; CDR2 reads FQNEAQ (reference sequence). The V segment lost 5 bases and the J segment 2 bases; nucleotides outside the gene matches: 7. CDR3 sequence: CASSPSGTGGPGANVLTF. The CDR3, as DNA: TGTGCCAGCAGCCCGTCGGGGACAGGGGGCCCTGGGGCCAACGTCCTGACTTTC.

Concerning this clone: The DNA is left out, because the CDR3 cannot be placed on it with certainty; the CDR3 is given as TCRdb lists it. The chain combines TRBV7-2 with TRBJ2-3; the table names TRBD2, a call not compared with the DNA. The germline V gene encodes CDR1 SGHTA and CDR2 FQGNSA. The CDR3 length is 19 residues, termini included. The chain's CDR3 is CASSPFWPRSGGATDTQYF.

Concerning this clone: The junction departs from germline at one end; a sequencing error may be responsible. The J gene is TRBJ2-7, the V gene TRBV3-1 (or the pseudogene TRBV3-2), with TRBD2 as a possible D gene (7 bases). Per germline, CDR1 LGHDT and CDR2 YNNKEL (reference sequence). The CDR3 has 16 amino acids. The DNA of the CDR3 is TGTGCCAGCACCCAAGATCCGGGAGGACAGACCTACGAGCAGTACTTC. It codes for CASTQDPGGQTYEQYF.

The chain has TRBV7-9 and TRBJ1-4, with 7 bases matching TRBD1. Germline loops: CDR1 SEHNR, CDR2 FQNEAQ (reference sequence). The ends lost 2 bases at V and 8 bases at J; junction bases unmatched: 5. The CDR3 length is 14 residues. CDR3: CASSLQGDLEKLFF. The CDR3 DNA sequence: TGTGCCAGCAGCTTACAGGGGGACCTCGAAAAACTGTTTTTT.

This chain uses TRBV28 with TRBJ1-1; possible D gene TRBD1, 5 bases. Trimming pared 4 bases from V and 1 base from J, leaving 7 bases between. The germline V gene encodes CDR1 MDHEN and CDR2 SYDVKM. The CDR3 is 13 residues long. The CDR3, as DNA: TGTGCCAGCAGTTCGACAGCGAACACTGAAGCTTTCTTT. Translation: CASSSTANTEAFF.

The CDR3 nucleotides are TGTGCCAGCAGTACTGGGGCGGGGGGTTCACCCCTCCACTTT. Translation: CASSTGAGGSPLHF. The V gene is TRBV6-5, the J gene TRBJ1-6; the D gene is possibly TRBD1 (5 bases). V was clipped by 5 bases and J by 9 bases, with 14 bases between them. CDR3 length: 14 residues. The germline gives CDR1 MNHEY, CDR2 SVGAGI.

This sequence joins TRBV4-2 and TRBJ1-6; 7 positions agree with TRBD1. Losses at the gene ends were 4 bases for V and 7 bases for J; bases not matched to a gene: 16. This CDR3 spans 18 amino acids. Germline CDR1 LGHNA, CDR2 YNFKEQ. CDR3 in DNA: TGTGCCAGCAGCCCTGACAGGGTCTCAGTCTCGAGCAATTCACCCCTCCACTTT. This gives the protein CASSPDRVSVSSNSPLHF.

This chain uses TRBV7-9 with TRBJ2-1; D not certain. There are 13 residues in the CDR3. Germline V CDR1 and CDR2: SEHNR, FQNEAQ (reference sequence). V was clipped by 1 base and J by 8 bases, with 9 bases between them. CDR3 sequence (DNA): TGTGCCAGCAGCTTAGATCCTGGGGATGAGCAGTTCTTC. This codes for CASSLDPGDEQFF.

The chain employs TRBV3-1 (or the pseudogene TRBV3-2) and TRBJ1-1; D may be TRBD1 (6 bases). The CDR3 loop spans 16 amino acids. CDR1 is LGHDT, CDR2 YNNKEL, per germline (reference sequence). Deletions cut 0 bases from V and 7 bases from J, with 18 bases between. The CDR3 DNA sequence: TGTGCCAGCAGCCAAGATCAGGACAGAGCCCATTTTGAAGCTTTCTTT. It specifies CASSQDQDRAHFEAFF.

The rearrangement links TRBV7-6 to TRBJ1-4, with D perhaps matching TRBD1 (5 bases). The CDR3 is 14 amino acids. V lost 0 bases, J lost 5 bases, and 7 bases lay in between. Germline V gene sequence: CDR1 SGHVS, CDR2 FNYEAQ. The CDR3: CASSLAGTNEKLFF. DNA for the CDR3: TGTGCCAGCAGCTTAGCAGGGACGAATGAAAAACTGTTTTTT.

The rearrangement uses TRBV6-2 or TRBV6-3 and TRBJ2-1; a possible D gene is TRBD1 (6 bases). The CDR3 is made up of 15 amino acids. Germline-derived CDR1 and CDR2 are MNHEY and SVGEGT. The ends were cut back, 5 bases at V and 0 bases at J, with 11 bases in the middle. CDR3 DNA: TGTGCCAGCAGTAACCGGGACATCTCCTACAATGAGCAGTTCTTC. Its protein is CASSNRDISYNEQFF.

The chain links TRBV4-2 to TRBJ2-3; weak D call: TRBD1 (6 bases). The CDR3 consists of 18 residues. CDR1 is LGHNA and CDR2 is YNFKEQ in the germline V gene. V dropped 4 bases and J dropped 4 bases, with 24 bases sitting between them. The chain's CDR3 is CASSPNHAPGEMADTQYF. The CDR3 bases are TGTGCCAGCAGCCCAAACCACGCCCCAGGGGAGATGGCAGATACGCAGTATTTT.

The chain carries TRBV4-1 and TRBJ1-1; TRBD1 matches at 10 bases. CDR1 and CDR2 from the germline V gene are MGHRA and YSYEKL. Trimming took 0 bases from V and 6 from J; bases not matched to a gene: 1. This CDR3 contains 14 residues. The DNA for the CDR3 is TGCGCCAGCAGCCAAGATGGGACAGGGGCTGAAGCTTTCTTT. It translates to CASSQDGTGAEAFF.

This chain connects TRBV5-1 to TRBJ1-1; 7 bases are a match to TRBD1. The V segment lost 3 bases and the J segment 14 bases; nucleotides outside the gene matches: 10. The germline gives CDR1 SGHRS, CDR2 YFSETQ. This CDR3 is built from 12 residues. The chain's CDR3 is CASSSLRDRLFF. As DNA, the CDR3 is TGCGCCAGCAGCTCACTCCGGGACAGACTCTTCTTT.

The CDR3 spells CASSIVRKTEAFF. The CDR3 nucleotides read TGTGCCAGCAGTATTGTACGGAAAACTGAAGCTTTCTTT. V usage is TRBV12-3 or TRBV12-4 and J usage is TRBJ1-1, with unresolved D. V shed 5 bases and J shed 5 bases, with 12 bases lying between them. The CDR3 runs 13 residues.

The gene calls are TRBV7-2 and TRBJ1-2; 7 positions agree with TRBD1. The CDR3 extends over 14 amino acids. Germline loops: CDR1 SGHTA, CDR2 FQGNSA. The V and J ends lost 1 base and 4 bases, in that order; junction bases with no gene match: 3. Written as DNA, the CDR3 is TGTGCCAGCAGCTTAGAAGGGACAGCCTATGGCTACACCTTC. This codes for CASSLEGTAYGYTF.

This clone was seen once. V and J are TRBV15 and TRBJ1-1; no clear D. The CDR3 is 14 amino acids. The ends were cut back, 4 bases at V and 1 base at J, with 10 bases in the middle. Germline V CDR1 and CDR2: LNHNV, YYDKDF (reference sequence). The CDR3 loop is CATSNLQENTEAFF. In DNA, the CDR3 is TGTGCCACCAGCAACCTACAAGAGAACACTGAAGCTTTCTTT.

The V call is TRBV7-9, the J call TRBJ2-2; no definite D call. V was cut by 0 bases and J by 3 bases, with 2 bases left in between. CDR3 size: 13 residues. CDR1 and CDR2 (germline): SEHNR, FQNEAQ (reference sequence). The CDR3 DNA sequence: TGTGCCAGCAGCTTAGCAGACACCGGGGAGCTGTTTTTT. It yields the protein CASSLADTGELFF.

CDR3: CASSFGVDYGYTF. The CDR3 nucleotides read TGTGCCAGCAGTTTTGGGGTCGACTATGGCTACACCTTC. The chain joins TRBV27 to TRBJ1-2; D is undetermined. Germline CDR1 and CDR2: MNHEY and SMNVEV (reference sequence). Trimming removed 3 bases from V and 3 bases from J, with 8 bases in between. The CDR3 loop spans 13 amino acids.

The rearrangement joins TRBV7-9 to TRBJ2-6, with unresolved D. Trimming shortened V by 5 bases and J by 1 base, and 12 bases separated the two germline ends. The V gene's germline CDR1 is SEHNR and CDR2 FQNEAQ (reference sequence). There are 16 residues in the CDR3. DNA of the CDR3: TGTGCCAGCAGCAGTCGCCTGAATTCTGGGGCCAACGTCCTGACTTTC. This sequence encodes CASSSRLNSGANVLTF.